The text below deals with one TCR beta chain. RNA transcripts provided the source from which TCR beta CDR3 regions were amplified. Carried out on the TCR CDR3, a first-round RT-PCR used the HTBI primer set. Each CDR3 protein is one row after TCRdb ran MiXCR on the multiplex PCR reads. The table has a few hundred thousand distinct CDR3 sequences, approximately 15% seen once. Germline assignment: CDR1 SGHNT and CDR2 YYREEE (reference sequence). With V trimmed by 5 bases and J by 2 bases, 8 bases remained unmatched. The CDR3 length is 15 residues. This specimen comes from a study of T cells in Graves' hyperthyroidism and ophthalmopathy. About the study: The initial diagnosis was the point when peripheral blood was collected, ahead of any treatment.

Each patient was aged 18 to 65 and had newly diagnosed hyperthyroidism of under 2 months' duration. Patients were excluded for uncontrolled infection, other autoimmune disease, pregnancy or lactation. Diagnostic decisions used clinical symptoms, serum thyroxine and TRAb, thyroid ultrasound and orbital computed tomography. The TCR comes from a woman between 18 and 29 years old with Graves' hyperthyroidism. The sample taken for sequencing was blood. The rearrangement joins TRBV5-4 to TRBJ2-3; 7 bases map to TRBD1. Here the CDR3 DNA reads TGTGCCAGCAGGTTCGGACAGGATGACACAGATACGCAGTATTTT. Translated, it gives CASRFGQDDTDTQYF. Filled out from reference TRBV5-4 and TRBJ2-3, the complete variable domain reads ETGVTQSPTHLIKTRGQQVTLRCSSQSGHNTVSWYQQALGQGPQFIFQYYREEENGRGNFPPRFSGLQFPNYSSELNVNALELDDSALYLCASRFGQDDTDTQYFGPGTRLTVL.